The rows below give T cell receptor beta chains drawn from one sample of a study of blood T cell repertoires in COVID-19. TCRdb's copy holds only in-frame clones and misses some; the assay was immunoSEQ multiplex PCR. The sample lists approximately 270,000 clones, 80% to 90% occurring once. The sequenced sample consisted of peripheral blood. The receptors were gathered from a woman aged 70 to 79 with acute or convalescent COVID-19. Both conserved end residues are part of each CDR3. The D gene is left open where the match is weak. Not all rows give a size; the values are once, few, many and, for expanded clones, a class.

cdr3_aa cdr3_nt j_call clone_size cdr3_length v_call d_call
CASSLKLADYNEQFF TGTGCCAGCAGCCTGAAACTAGCGGACTACAATGAGCAGTTCTTC TRBJ2-1 few 15 TRBV7-7 TRBD2
CASSYRGQGTGELFF TGTGCCAGCAGTTACAGGGGACAGGGAACCGGGGAGCTGTTTTTT TRBJ2-2 . 15 TRBV6-2/TRBV6-3 TRBD1
CSVELQEYGYTF TGCAGCGTTGAACTACAGGAGTATGGCTACACCTTC TRBJ1-2 . 12 TRBV29-1 .
CASSQVGLWGYTF TGCGCCAGCAGCCAAGTTGGCCTTTGGGGCTACACCTTC TRBJ1-2 few 13 TRBV4-1 .
CASSQDQNSPLHF TGCGCCAGCAGCCAAGATCAGAATTCACCCCTCCACTTT TRBJ1-6 . 13 TRBV4-1 .
CASSQKGVKRGAVSIYEQYF TGCGCCAGCAGCCAAAAAGGGGTAAAGCGGGGGGCCGTTTCCATCTACGAGCAGTACTTC TRBJ2-7 few 20 TRBV4-1 TRBD2
CATSAGSTQYF TGTGCCACCAGTGCGGGGAGTACGCAGTATTTT TRBJ2-3 once 11 TRBV24-1 .
CAISESTGDEKLFF TGTGCCATCAGTGAGTCTACAGGGGACGAAAAACTGTTTTTT TRBJ1-4 . 14 TRBV10-3 TRBD1
CASSFAGGPQHF TGTGCCAGCAGCTTCGCGGGGGGGCCCCAGCATTTT TRBJ1-5 . 12 TRBV3-1/TRBV3-2 .
CASRGQGALYGYTF TGTGCCAGCAGGGGACAGGGGGCTCTCTATGGCTACACCTTC TRBJ1-2 . 14 TRBV2 TRBD1
CASSEYRQGNYEQYF TGTGCCAGCAGTGAATATAGACAGGGGAACTACGAGCAGTACTTC TRBJ2-7 . 15 TRBV6-1 TRBD1
CASSAGQGNTGELFF TGTGCCAGCAGCGCCGGACAGGGGAACACCGGGGAGCTGTTTTTT TRBJ2-2 . 15 TRBV9 TRBD1
CASSDRVGGELFF TGCGCCAGCAGTGACAGGGTTGGCGGGGAGCTGTTTTTT TRBJ2-2 once 13 TRBV10-1 .
CASSEVSGGISEQYF TGTGCCAGCAGTGAAGTGAGCGGGGGTATCAGCGAGCAGTACTTC TRBJ2-7 . 15 TRBV2 TRBD2
CASSGQSHSNQPQHF TGTGCCAGTAGTGGGCAGTCCCATAGCAATCAGCCCCAGCATTTT TRBJ1-5 . 15 TRBV19 .
CASSLSGVVDTQYF TGTGCCAGCAGTCTTAGTGGAGTGGTAGATACGCAGTATTTT TRBJ2-3 . 14 TRBV27 .
CASSRTGEPLDNEQFF TGTGCCAGCAGTAGGACAGGGGAGCCGTTAGACAATGAGCAGTTCTTC TRBJ2-1 once 16 TRBV6-4 TRBD1
CASSRTGGDEQYF TGTGCCAGCTCACGGACAGGGGGCGACGAGCAGTACTTC TRBJ2-7 . 13 TRBV18 TRBD1
CASPSGTGTQPQHF TGCGCCAGCCCCTCAGGGACAGGAACTCAGCCCCAGCATTTT TRBJ1-5 few 14 TRBV23-1 TRBD1
CASSRGLAGGRGGTGELFF TGTGCCAGCAGTCGCGGACTAGCGGGGGGTCGCGGAGGCACCGGGGAGCTGTTTTTT TRBJ2-2 . 19 TRBV2 TRBD2
CASSGWQFATNEKLFF TGTGCCAGCAGTGGATGGCAGTTTGCAACTAATGAAAAACTGTTTTTT TRBJ1-4 . 16 TRBV2 .
CASSLDLQRSGNTIYF TGCGCCAGCAGCTTGGACTTGCAACGCTCTGGAAACACCATATATTTT TRBJ1-3 . 16 TRBV5-1 .
CAVLGGRETQYF TGTGCTGTGCTAGGGGGTAGAGAGACCCAGTACTTC TRBJ2-5 . 12 TRBV7-7 .
CASSRTGTGNQPQHF TGTGCCAGCAGTAGGACAGGGACCGGAAATCAGCCCCAGCATTTT TRBJ1-5 . 15 TRBV6-2/TRBV6-3 TRBD1
CASSSSWTGGYGYTF TGTGCTAGCAGCTCATCATGGACAGGGGGATATGGCTACACCTTC TRBJ1-2 . 15 TRBV7-7 TRBD1
CASSLTGSGNTIYF TGTGCCAGCAGCCTTACAGGGTCTGGAAACACCATATATTTT TRBJ1-3 . 14 TRBV7-9 .
CSVVTGTNEKLFF TGCAGCGTTGTGACAGGGACTAATGAAAAACTGTTTTTT TRBJ1-4 . 13 TRBV29-1 TRBD1
CASSGDSKPYNEQFF TGTGCCAGCTCGGGGGATTCCAAGCCCTACAATGAGCAGTTCTTC TRBJ2-1 once 15 TRBV3-1/TRBV3-2 .
CASSSINGDTQYF TGTGCCAGCAGTTCAATTAACGGGGATACGCAGTATTTT TRBJ2-3 once 13 TRBV3-1/TRBV3-2 .
CASSDPNRGDTQYF TGCGCCAGCAGCGATCCAAACAGGGGAGATACGCAGTATTTT TRBJ2-3 . 14 TRBV5-1 TRBD1
CASSLVGGANTQYF TGTGCCAGCAGCTTGGTGGGGGGGGCAAATACGCAGTATTTT TRBJ2-3 . 14 TRBV5-4 .
CASSLDRTNTGELFF TGTGCCAGCAGCTTGGACAGGACGAACACCGGGGAGCTGTTTTTT TRBJ2-2 . 15 TRBV5-5 .
CAWSVHGSTEAFF TGTGCCTGGAGTGTACACGGGAGCACTGAAGCTTTCTTT TRBJ1-1 . 13 TRBV30 .
CASSQDTSKRGSRETQYF TGTGCCAGCAGCCAAGATACGTCAAAGCGGGGGTCTCGGGAGACCCAGTACTTC TRBJ2-5 . 18 TRBV3-1/TRBV3-2 TRBD2
CASSLDTLYGYTF TGTGCCAGCAGCTTAGACACCCTTTATGGCTACACCTTC TRBJ1-2 many 13 TRBV7-9 .
CASRRRGAYGYTF TGTGCCAGCAGGCGCAGGGGCGCCTATGGCTACACCTTC TRBJ1-2 . 13 TRBV6-5 .
CASSSERGLAHGYTF TGTGCCAGCAGCTCCGAAAGGGGTTTAGCTCATGGCTACACCTTC TRBJ1-2 . 15 TRBV7-8 .
CASSFSGEPRHGYTF TGTGCCAGCAGCTTTTCAGGGGAGCCGCGGCATGGCTACACCTTC TRBJ1-2 . 15 TRBV7-3 .
CASSQWALYGYTF TGTGCCAGCAGCCAGTGGGCGCTTTATGGCTACACCTTC TRBJ1-2 . 13 TRBV5-6 .
CASSLVAGRGGSTQYF TGTGCCAGCAGCTTGGTGGCGGGGAGGGGCGGGAGTACGCAGTATTTT TRBJ2-3 . 16 TRBV5-4 TRBD2
CASSQDSEAFF TGTGCCAGCAGTCAGGACAGTGAAGCTTTCTTT TRBJ1-1 few 11 TRBV25-1 .
CATSGSGQEEKLFF TGTGCCACCAGTGGAAGCGGACAGGAGGAAAAACTGTTTTTT TRBJ1-4 . 14 TRBV24-1 TRBD1
CASSRLAGIYEQYF TGTGCCAGCTCACGACTAGCGGGGATCTACGAGCAGTACTTC TRBJ2-7 . 14 TRBV18 TRBD2
CASILRGDRGGEKLFF TGTGCCAGCATCTTACGGGGGGACAGGGGAGGAGAAAAACTGTTTTTT TRBJ1-4 . 16 TRBV7-8 TRBD1
CASSQSQGWDEKLFF TGTGCCAGCAGCCAATCACAGGGTTGGGATGAAAAACTGTTTTTT TRBJ1-4 . 15 TRBV14 .
CASSSRFSNQPQHF TGTGCCAGCAGCTCCAGATTCAGCAATCAGCCCCAGCATTTT TRBJ1-5 . 14 TRBV5-6 .
CASRPHIITGELFF TGTGCCAGCAGGCCCCACATAATCACCGGGGAGCTGTTTTTT TRBJ2-2 . 14 TRBV6-5 .
CASSQDPITGSGYTF TGCGCCAGCAGCCAAGATCCAATAACGGGTTCTGGCTACACCTTC TRBJ1-2 . 15 TRBV4-1 .